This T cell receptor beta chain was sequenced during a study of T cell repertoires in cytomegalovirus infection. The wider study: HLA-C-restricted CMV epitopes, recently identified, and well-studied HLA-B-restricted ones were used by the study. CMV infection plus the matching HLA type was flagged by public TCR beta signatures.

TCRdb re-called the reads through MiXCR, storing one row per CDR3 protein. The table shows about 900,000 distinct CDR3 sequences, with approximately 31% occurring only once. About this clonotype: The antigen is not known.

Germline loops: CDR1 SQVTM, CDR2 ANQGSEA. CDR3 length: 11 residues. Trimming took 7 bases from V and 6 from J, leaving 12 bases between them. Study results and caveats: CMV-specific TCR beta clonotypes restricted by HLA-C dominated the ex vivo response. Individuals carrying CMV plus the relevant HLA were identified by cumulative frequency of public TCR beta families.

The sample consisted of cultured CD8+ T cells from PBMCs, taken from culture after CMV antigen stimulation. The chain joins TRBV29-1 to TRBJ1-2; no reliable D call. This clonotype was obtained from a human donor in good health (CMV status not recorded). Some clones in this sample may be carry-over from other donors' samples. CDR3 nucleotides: TGCAGCGATCTGGGTAAAGATGGCTACACCTTC. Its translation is CSDLGKDGYTF.